A single T cell receptor beta chain is shown here with its context. The sample belongs to a study of blood T cell repertoires in COVID-19. Germline trimming cut 6 bases from V and 3 bases from J; bases unmatched to any gene: 11. The CDR3 runs 15 residues. Germline CDR1 LGHNT, CDR2 FRNRAP. Profiled with immunoSEQ multiplex PCR; TCRdb holds only in-frame clones, not every one. The table includes some 32,000 clones, 80% to 90% detected once. Sequenced material: peripheral blood. The chain uses TRBV12-5 and TRBJ2-7; 7 nucleotides line up with TRBD2. The TCR was taken from a man between 60 and 75 years old with active COVID-19. This chain's CDR3 is CASGLDMGGSYEQYF. For the CDR3, the DNA is TGTGCTAGTGGCTTAGATATGGGCGGGAGCTACGAGCAGTACTTC.